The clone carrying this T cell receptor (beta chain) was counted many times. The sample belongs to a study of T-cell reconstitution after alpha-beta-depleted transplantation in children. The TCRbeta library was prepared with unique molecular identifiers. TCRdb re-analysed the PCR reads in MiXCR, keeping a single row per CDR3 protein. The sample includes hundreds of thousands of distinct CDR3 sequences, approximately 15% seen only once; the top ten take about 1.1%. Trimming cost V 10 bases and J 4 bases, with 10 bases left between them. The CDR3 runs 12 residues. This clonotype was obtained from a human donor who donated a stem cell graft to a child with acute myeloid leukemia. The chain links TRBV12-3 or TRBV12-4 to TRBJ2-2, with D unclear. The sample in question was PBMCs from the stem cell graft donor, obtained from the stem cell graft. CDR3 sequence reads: CANPSSTGELFF. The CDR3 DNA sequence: TGTGCCAACCCATCTAGCACCGGGGAGCTGTTTTTT.